One T cell receptor (beta chain) is described in this entry. Its specificity is not known. Time point here: neoterminal ileum biopsy at postoperative endoscopy, about 6 months after surgery. The data belong to a study of T cell repertoires in ileal Crohn's disease. Study outcomes and limitations: Clonality above 26.8% at surgery always came with endoscopic recurrence. Compared with non-smokers, active smokers at surgery showed more clonal expansions.

Clones were read by immunoSEQ multiplex PCR, and TCRdb kept only the in-frame ones, dropping some. This repertoire shows about 62,000 clones, approximately 91% found once; its top ten account for roughly 2%. Between the trimmed V and J ends, which lost 5 bases and 8 bases, there was a span of 12 bases. Germline values: CDR1 SNHLY, CDR2 FYNNEI. This CDR3 contains 12 residues. Sequencing was carried out using ileal tissue. The chain combines TRBV2 with TRBJ1-2, with D unresolved. This clonotype originated in an adult with Crohn's disease. This chain's CDR3 is CASSLGANGYTF. The CDR3 bases are TGTGCCAGCAGTCTGGGAGCGAACGGCTACACCTTC.